Listed here are 23 T cell receptor beta chains from one sample, sequenced in a study of blood T cell repertoires in COVID-19. Method: immunoSEQ multiplex PCR; TCRdb's copy keeps in-frame clones and lacks some. The sample contains fewer than 300,000 clones, more than 80% of which appear only once. What was sequenced was PBMCs or T cells enriched from blood (not recorded which). The receptors shown here come from a woman in her twenties or thirties who had recovered from COVID-19.

The chain recombines TRBV29-1 with TRBJ2-7; D may be TRBD2 (6 bases). Germline values: CDR1 SQVTM, CDR2 ANQGSEA. The CDR3 contains 11 residues. Trimming pared 4 bases from V and 6 bases from J, leaving 10 bases between. CDR3 sequence reads: CSVALAREQYF. The CDR3 region has the DNA TGCAGCGTTGCACTAGCACGCGAGCAGTACTTC.

This chain connects TRBV27 to TRBJ2-7; 12 nucleotides agree with TRBD1. Trimming removed 5 bases from V and 7 bases from J; junction bases left unmatched: 9. This CDR3 contains 15 residues. Looked up from germline, CDR1 is MNHEY and CDR2 is SMNVEV (reference sequence). The CDR3 loop reads CASSAGGTGGGEQYF. For the CDR3, the DNA is TGTGCCAGCAGTGCGGGGGGGACAGGGGGCGGTGAGCAGTACTTC.

The V call is TRBV28, the J call TRBJ2-4; D is ambiguous. V was pared by 5 bases and J by 0 bases, with 11 bases between. Germline V gene lookup returns CDR1 MDHEN and CDR2 SYDVKM. The CDR3 is 15 residues long. The CDR3 DNA is TGTGCCAGCAGTCCCCGTTTTCTAGCCAAAAACATTCAGTACTTC. Translating gives CASSPRFLAKNIQYF.

CDR3 amino acids: CSASSGLAGDDEQYF. Here the CDR3 DNA reads TGCAGTGCTAGTTCGGGGCTAGCGGGAGACGACGAGCAGTACTTC. The chain combines TRBV20-1 with TRBJ2-7; 10 nucleotides match TRBD2. Germline-derived CDR1 and CDR2 are DFQATT and SNEGSKA (reference sequence). The junction had 10 bases not matched to a gene; V was cut back by 3 bases and J by 5 bases. The CDR3 sequence is 15 residues long.

This chain connects TRBV7-8 to TRBJ1-2; 7 bases agree with TRBD1. With 5 bases clipped from V and 6 bases from J, the junction kept 6 bases outside the gene matches. Germline CDR1 is SGHVS and CDR2 is FQNEAQ. This CDR3 comprises 13 residues. This CDR3 reads CASSGRTGNGYTF. CDR3 nucleotide sequence: TGTGCCAGCAGCGGTCGGACAGGAAATGGCTACACCTTC.

This clone has a single count. This chain joins TRBV7-8 and TRBJ2-1; D gene uncertain. The V gene's germline CDR1 is SGHVS and CDR2 FQNEAQ. The CDR3 runs 13 residues. V gave up 2 bases and J gave up 9 bases, with 11 bases separating them. CDR3 bases: TGTGCCAGCAGCTTAAGATGGAGTCCTGAGCAGTTCTTC. It specifies CASSLRWSPEQFF.

The genes are TRBV5-1 and TRBJ2-1; D perhaps matches TRBD2 (5 bases). Germline V CDR1 and CDR2: SGHRS, YFSETQ. Trimming removed 1 base from V and 4 bases from J, with 15 bases in between. This CDR3 is built from 16 residues. CDR3 residues: CASSLFRESQYNEQFF. Written as DNA, the CDR3 is TGCGCCAGCAGCTTGTTTAGGGAGTCCCAGTACAATGAGCAGTTCTTC.

Comments on this clone: Other nucleotide sequences in the sample specify the same CDR3. The chain has TRBV5-1 and TRBJ2-2, with 15 nucleotides matching TRBD2. Germline values: CDR1 SGHRS, CDR2 YFSETQ. The CDR3 runs 16 residues. V dropped 3 bases and J dropped 5; count of bases not matched to a gene: 2. The CDR3 region is CASSSGLAGGTGELFF. In DNA form, the CDR3 reads TGCGCCAGCAGCTCAGGACTAGCGGGAGGGACCGGGGAGCTGTTTTTT.

The gene calls are TRBV7-2 and TRBJ2-1, with TRBD2 matching 12 bases. The CDR3 has 19 amino acids. Germline assignment: CDR1 SGHTA and CDR2 FQGNSA. Trimming at V came to 5 bases and at J to 7 bases, leaving 18 bases not matched to a gene. CDR3 protein: CASSAGGEGLAGSGNEQFF. CDR3 sequence (DNA): TGTGCCAGCAGCGCGGGGGGAGAAGGACTAGCGGGATCCGGGAATGAGCAGTTCTTC.

This clone has more than one count but fewer than ten. The V gene is TRBV7-6, the J gene TRBJ2-7; 7 nucleotides match TRBD2. The germline V gene has CDR1 SGHVS and CDR2 FNYEAQ. V dropped 5 bases and J dropped 4; count of bases not matched to a gene: 5. There are 13 residues in the CDR3. CDR3: CASSSSGSYEQYF. Here the CDR3 DNA reads TGTGCCAGCAGCAGTAGCGGGTCATACGAGCAGTACTTC. Drawing the rest from reference TRBV7-6 and TRBJ2-7, the complete variable domain is GAGVSQSPRYKVTKRGQDVALRCDPISGHVSLYWYRQALGQGPEFLTYFNYEAQQDKSGLPNDRFSAERPEGSISTLTIQRTEQRDSAMYRCASSSSGSYEQYFGPGTRLTVT.

The chain links TRBV5-1 to TRBJ2-6, with 8 bases fitting TRBD1. Germline V lookup: CDR1 SGHRS, CDR2 YFSETQ. This CDR3 spans 16 amino acids. With 3 bases clipped from V and 0 bases from J, the junction kept 2 bases outside the gene matches. This CDR3 is CASSSTGGSGANVLTF. The CDR3 bases are TGCGCCAGCAGCTCTACAGGGGGCTCTGGGGCCAACGTCCTGACTTTC.

V is TRBV6-5 and J is TRBJ2-7; 9 bases align to TRBD1. The CDR3 has 16 amino acids. Per germline, CDR1 MNHEY and CDR2 SVGAGI. Unmatched junction bases numbered 12, after V lost 4 bases and J lost 5 bases. The CDR3 DNA follows: TGTGCCAGCAGTTGGGGGTTGACAGGGGGAACCCACGAGCAGTACTTC. Encoded protein: CASSWGLTGGTHEQYF.

This chain links TRBV28 with TRBJ2-5; the D is unclear. V dropped 2 bases and J dropped 4 bases, with 5 bases sitting between them. CDR1 and CDR2 (germline): MDHEN, SYDVKM. There are 12 residues in the CDR3. The CDR3 loop reads CASSLRGETQYF. CDR3 sequence (DNA): TGTGCCAGCAGTTTACGCGGAGAGACCCAGTACTTC.

The chain is built from TRBV3-1 (or the pseudogene TRBV3-2) and TRBJ1-2; D gene ambiguous. This CDR3 comprises 12 residues. Deletions cut 1 base from V and 7 bases from J, with 7 bases between. Germline CDR1 is LGHDT and CDR2 is YNNKEL (reference sequence). CDR3 sequence (DNA): TGTGCCAGCAGCCAAGTGAGAGCTGGCTACACCTTC. Encoded protein: CASSQVRAGYTF.

This sequence joins TRBV28 and TRBJ2-7; the match to TRBD2 covers 11 bases. J was trimmed by 3 bases and V by 2 bases; bases with no gene match: 9. This CDR3 comprises 17 residues. CDR1 is MDHEN, CDR2 SYDVKM, per germline. CDR3 amino acids: CASSLGGLGLAVYEQYF. CDR3 sequence (DNA): TGTGCCAGCAGTTTAGGAGGTTTGGGACTAGCGGTCTACGAGCAGTACTTC.

The chain carries TRBV18 and TRBJ2-3; TRBD2 matches 8 bases. The CDR3 loop spans 15 amino acids. Looked up from germline, CDR1 is KGHSH and CDR2 is LQKENI. V lost 1 base to trimming and J lost 3 bases; unmatched junction nucleotides: 3. The CDR3 is CASSPQRERTDTQYF. CDR3 DNA: TGTGCCAGCTCACCACAGCGGGAGAGAACAGATACGCAGTATTTT. The full variable domain, completed using reference TRBV18 and TRBJ2-3, is NAGVMQNPRHLVRRRGQEARLRCSPMKGHSHVYWYRQLPEEGLKFMVYLQKENIIDESGMPKERFSAEFPKEGPSILRIQQVVRGDSAAYFCASSPQRERTDTQYFGPGTRLTVL.

The J gene is TRBJ2-1, the V gene TRBV5-1, with 7 bases fitting TRBD1. This CDR3 is built from 13 residues. The germline V gene has CDR1 SGHRS and CDR2 YFSETQ. Losses at the gene ends were 0 bases for V and 10 bases for J; bases not matched to a gene: 4. The CDR3 nucleotides are TGCGCCAGCAGCTTGGCCCCGGGACAGGAGCAGTTCTTC. The encoded protein is CASSLAPGQEQFF.

Here the CDR3 DNA reads TGTGCCAGCTCACCAGGGGACAACGAAGCTTTCTTT. It encodes CASSPGDNEAFF. The V call is TRBV18, the J call TRBJ1-1; D perhaps matches TRBD1 (6 bases). Germline V gives CDR1 KGHSH, CDR2 LQKENI. The CDR3 extends over 12 amino acids. V lost 2 bases and J lost 8, with 9 bases in between.

This chain uses TRBV2 with TRBJ1-3; 9 nucleotides agree with TRBD1. With V trimmed by 5 bases and J by 3 bases, 5 bases remained unmatched. Germline loops: CDR1 SNHLY, CDR2 FYNNEI. The CDR3 has 15 residues. CDR3: CASSLRDRVGNTIYF. DNA for the CDR3: TGTGCCAGCAGTCTTCGGGACAGGGTTGGAAACACCATATATTTT.

CDR3: CSVLRGDYGYTF. DNA of the CDR3: TGCAGCGTGCTCAGGGGGGACTATGGCTACACCTTC. J is TRBJ1-2 and V is TRBV29-1; 7 bases are shared with TRBD1. Germline V gene data show CDR1 as SQVTM and CDR2 as ANQGSEA. Unmatched junction bases numbered 4, after V lost 6 bases and J lost 3 bases. The CDR3 covers 12 residues.

This chain joins TRBV24-1 and TRBJ2-2; D is unclear. This CDR3 has 14 residues. V was pared by 1 base and J by 3 bases, with 5 bases between. Germline CDR1 and CDR2: KGHDR and SFDVKD. CDR3 DNA sequence: TGTGCCACCAGTGATTTCTATGACACCGGGGAGCTGTTTTTT. Protein: CATSDFYDTGELFF.

The V and J genes are TRBV7-9 and TRBJ2-7, with D maybe TRBD2 (6 bases). Trimming shortened V by 0 bases and J by 1 base, and 7 bases separated the two germline ends. The CDR3 is 14 residues long. The germline V gene has CDR1 SEHNR and CDR2 FQNEAQ (reference sequence). CDR3 in amino acids: CASSLAEGSYEQYF. The DNA of the CDR3 is TGTGCCAGCAGCTTAGCGGAGGGGTCCTACGAGCAGTACTTC.

This clone was counted a single time. The V and J genes are TRBV19 and TRBJ2-1; 12 bases line up with TRBD2. The germline V gene has CDR1 LNHDA and CDR2 SQIVND (reference sequence). V trimming: 6 bases; J trimming: 4 bases; junction bases outside the gene matches: 4. This CDR3 is built from 15 residues. CDR3 DNA sequence: TGTGCCAGTAGCACCGGGACTAGCGGGTACAATGAGCAGTTCTTC. Translation gives CASSTGTSGYNEQFF.